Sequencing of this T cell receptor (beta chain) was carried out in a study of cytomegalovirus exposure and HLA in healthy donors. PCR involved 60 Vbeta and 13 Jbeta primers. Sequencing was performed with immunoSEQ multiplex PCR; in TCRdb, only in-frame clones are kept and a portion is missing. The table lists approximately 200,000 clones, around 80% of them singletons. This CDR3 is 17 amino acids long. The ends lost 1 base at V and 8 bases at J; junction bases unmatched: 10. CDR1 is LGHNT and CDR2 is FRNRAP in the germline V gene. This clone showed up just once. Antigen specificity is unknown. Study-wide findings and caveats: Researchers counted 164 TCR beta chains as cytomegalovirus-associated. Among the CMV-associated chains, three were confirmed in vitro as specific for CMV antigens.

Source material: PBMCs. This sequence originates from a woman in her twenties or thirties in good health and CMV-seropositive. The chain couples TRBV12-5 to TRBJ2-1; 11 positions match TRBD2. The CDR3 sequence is CASGLGNLAGGRDEQFF. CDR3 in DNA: TGTGCTAGTGGTTTGGGGAATTTAGCGGGGGGGCGGGATGAGCAGTTCTTC.